This entry lists 8 T cell receptor beta chains sequenced from one sample in a study of siplizumab effects on memory and regulatory T cells. The protocol was immunoSEQ multiplex PCR, while the TCRdb copy is restricted to in-frame clones and leaves out a portion. Found here are some 97,000 clones, about 93% of them singletons; the top ten hold roughly 0.6%. The specimen was Tregs sorted from blood. The receptor set was obtained from a human donor in good health.

The chain employs TRBV25-1 and TRBJ2-2; D remains unclear. Germline CDR1 reads MGHDK; CDR2 reads SYGVNS. V dropped 4 bases and J dropped 4 bases, with 10 bases sitting between them. This CDR3 contains 14 residues. Written as DNA, the CDR3 is TGTGCCAGCAGTGCCCCCCAGGTCACCGGGGAGCTGTTTTTT. This translates into CASSAPQVTGELFF.

The J gene is TRBJ1-4, the V gene TRBV29-1, with D hard to call. Trimming left V 4 bases short and J 12 bases short, with 12 bases between. Germline V gene sequence: CDR1 SQVTM, CDR2 ANQGSEA. This CDR3 has 11 amino acids. The CDR3 spells CSVVVRGELFF. The CDR3, as DNA: TGCAGCGTTGTAGTCAGAGGAGAACTGTTTTTT.

J is TRBJ1-2 and V is TRBV29-1; D remains ambiguous. Trimming cost V 3 bases and J 1 base, with 18 bases left between them. Germline values: CDR1 SQVTM, CDR2 ANQGSEA. This CDR3 has 16 residues. DNA of the CDR3: TGCAGCGTTGATCTGCCAGGACCAGTCGTTAACTATGGCTACACCTTC. Translation: CSVDLPGPVVNYGYTF.

This clone was seen just once. The chain couples TRBV28 to TRBJ2-5, with unresolved D. This CDR3 is 15 amino acids long. V was clipped by 1 base and J by 4 bases, with 13 bases between them. The germline gives CDR1 MDHEN, CDR2 SYDVKM. This CDR3 reads CASSLLTSRRETQYF. CDR3 coding DNA: TGTGCCAGCAGTTTATTGACGTCTAGACGAGAGACCCAGTACTTC. Together with reference TRBV28 and TRBJ2-5, the CDR3 gives the full variable domain: DVKVTQSSRYLVKRTGEKVFLECVQDMDHENMFWYRQDPGLGLRLIYFSYDVKMKEKGDIPEGYSVSREKKERFSLILESASTNQTSMYLCASSLLTSRRETQYFGPGTRLLVL.

This chain links TRBV28 with TRBJ2-7; 8 bases align to TRBD1. Germline assignment: CDR1 MDHEN and CDR2 SYDVKM. With V trimmed by 8 bases and J by 2 bases, 11 bases remained unmatched. This CDR3 spans 15 amino acids. The chain's CDR3 is CASPPNRGVPYEQYF. CDR3 sequence (DNA): TGTGCCAGCCCGCCCAACAGGGGGGTCCCCTACGAGCAGTACTTC.

The rearrangement links TRBV6-1 to TRBJ2-7; TRBD1 agrees at 9 bases. Per the germline V gene, CDR1 is MNHNS and CDR2 is SASEGT. Germline trimming cut 5 bases from V and 2 bases from J; bases unmatched to any gene: 4. This CDR3 comprises 14 residues. The CDR3: CASSWTGDPYEQYF. CDR3 nucleotides: TGTGCCAGCAGTTGGACAGGGGACCCCTACGAGCAGTACTTC.

The V and J genes are TRBV19 and TRBJ2-7; D may be TRBD2 (6 bases). The V end lost 10 bases, the J end lost 4 bases, and 17 bases lay between the germline ends. The CDR3 length is 13 residues. The germline gives CDR1 LNHDA, CDR2 SQIVND (reference sequence). CDR3 loop: CATRGTGSYEQYF. The CDR3 DNA is TGTGCCACTCGGGGGACGGGAAGTTACGAGCAGTACTTC. The entire variable domain, with the rest obtained from reference TRBV19 and TRBJ2-7, is as follows: DGGITQSPKYLFRKEGQNVTLSCEQNLNHDAMYWYRQDPGQGLRLIYYSQIVNDFQKGDIAEGYSVSREKKESFPLTVTSAQKNPTAFYLCATRGTGSYEQYFGPGTRLTVT.

The chain joins TRBV21-1 to TRBJ1-2. TRBV21-1 is termed a pseudogene. CDR3 size: 12 residues. DNA for the CDR3: TGTGCCAGCAGCTGCGGCCTTTTTGGCTACACCTTC. The encoded protein is CASSCGLFGYTF.